This TCR beta chain was sequenced in a study of Ad26.COV2.S vaccination and SARS-CoV-2 variants. Notes on this clone: No antigen is known for it.

Generated by immunoSEQ multiplex PCR, the TCRdb table keeps only in-frame clones and is missing some. The sample contains about 440,000 clones, around 91% of which appear only once. Broader study findings: Substantial breadth was reportedly displayed by spike-specific CD8+ and CD4+ T cell responses after vaccination. Vaccine and placebo recipients had similar non-spike TCR breadth.

Per germline, CDR1 LNHDA and CDR2 SQIVND (reference sequence). Trimming cost V 6 bases and J 7 bases; bases outside gene matches: 3. The CDR3 covers 12 residues. Treatment described: 15 to 20 received Ad26.COV2.S at low or high dose, single or two shots; roughly five received placebo; per-sample allocation not given. The samples date from day 63 after the first vaccine or placebo injection. Donation was by an adult aged 18-55 years who was in Boston. Expressing Wuhan-strain SARS-CoV-2 spike, an Ad26 vector served as the vaccine. This TCR was sampled from a person aged 18-65 years who received the Ad26.COV2.S COVID-19 vaccine or a placebo. This rearrangement joins TRBV19 to TRBJ2-1, with TRBD2 identical over 7 bases. The specimen was peripheral blood, collected in a trial of Ad26.COV2.S vaccine versus placebo. The CDR3 loop reads CASRTGGNEQFF. DNA for the CDR3: TGTGCCAGTAGGACGGGGGGTAATGAGCAGTTCTTC.